Sequencing of this T cell receptor beta chain was carried out in a study of regulatory T cells in long-lasting Graves disease. Per the germline V gene, CDR1 is DFQATT and CDR2 is SNEGSKA (reference sequence). The CDR3 runs 16 residues. V gave up 6 bases and J gave up 2 bases; unmatched junction bases: 7. Indicated time point: newly diagnosed GD, antithyroid drugs for less than 3 months. Construction of the TCR library relied on RNA isolated from PBMCs. At least ten counts were recorded for this clonotype. Sequencing libraries for TCR beta were prepared with iRepertoire HTBI primers and Arm-PCR of CDR3 regions. In TCRdb, the multiplex PCR reads were re-called with MiXCR into one record per CDR3 protein. The sample shows roughly 350,000 distinct CDR3 sequences, 16% of them seen only once. These sequences were also reported in another study, on T cells in Graves' hyperthyroidism and ophthalmopathy. That work states: In the first-round RT-PCR of the TCR CDR3, the HTBI primer set was used. Most clonotypes expanded in the thyroid (above 0.001) were also present in blood.

This receptor was obtained from a man in his forties or fifties with Graves disease. The chain recombines TRBV20-1 with TRBJ2-3; 14 nucleotides line up with TRBD2. The sequenced sample was peripheral blood mononuclear cells (PBMCs), obtained at new diagnosis, from a patient treated with antithyroid drugs. The CDR3 DNA reads TGCAGTGCCACCGGGACTAGCGGGGGTAACACAGATACGCAGTATTTT. This codes for CSATGTSGGNTDTQYF.